These 25 T cell receptor beta chains originate from one sample sequenced in a study of OX40 agonist ivuxolimab in advanced cancers. The library was generated by the immunoSEQ multiplex PCR assay. Entries here come from immuneACCESS through TCRdb and include only in-frame sequences with V and J called. Some clones fail to appear in such tables; in the studies checked, an unresolved V gene covers under half of the shortfall, and the cause of the remainder is unknown. This sample is represented by about 58,000 clones; more than 80% of them were singletons. The top ten hold 1.9% of the sample. Material: CD4+ or CD8+ T cells sorted from blood, obtained in a trial of the OX40 agonist ivuxolimab. Every receptor here comes from an adult with an advanced solid tumor such as melanoma, head and neck, liver or kidney cancer.

This CDR3 is CASSPEVNRDYGYTF. DNA for the CDR3: TGTGCCAGCTCACCGGAAGTCAATCGGGACTATGGCTACACCTTC. The chain couples TRBV18 to TRBJ1-2; no reliable D call. This CDR3 is built from 15 residues. V lost 3 bases and J lost 3, with 14 bases in between. In germline, CDR1 is KGHSH, CDR2 LQKENI.

The gene calls are TRBV18 and TRBJ2-4, with D uncertain. The CDR3 runs to 15 residues. CDR1 and CDR2 (germline): KGHSH, LQKENI. V dropped 9 bases and J dropped 5 bases, with 20 bases sitting between them. The CDR3 DNA is TGTGCCAGTAAGATCGAGGCAGGATATGAAAACATTCAGTACTTC. Translating gives CASKIEAGYENIQYF. Full variable domain (remainder filled in from reference TRBV18 and TRBJ2-4): NAGVMQNPRHLVRRRGQEARLRCSPMKGHSHVYWYRQLPEEGLKFMVYLQKENIIDESGMPKERFSAEFPKEGPSILRIQQVVRGDSAAYFCASKIEAGYENIQYFGAGTRLSVL.

This clone has a handful of counts. The chain is built from TRBV18 and TRBJ2-5, with TRBD1 matching over 9 bases. Germline loops: CDR1 KGHSH, CDR2 LQKENI. CDR3 length equals 15 residues. V lost 6 bases to trimming and J lost 6 bases; unmatched junction nucleotides: 11. CDR3 nucleotide sequence: TGTGCCAGCTCTCTAACAGGGGGCCTAAGACAGACCCAGTACTTC. Protein: CASSLTGGLRQTQYF.

CDR3 DNA: TGTGCCAGCAGCTTGCAGGGGGTTAGGAACACCGGGGAGCTGTTTTTT. Translating it yields CASSLQGVRNTGELFF. The chain uses TRBV7-3 and TRBJ2-2; 7 positions agree with TRBD1. Losses at the gene ends were 3 bases for V and 1 base for J; bases not matched to a gene: 5. Germline V CDR1 and CDR2: SGHTA, FQGTGA. CDR3 length equals 16 residues.

This clone has only a few counts. This chain links TRBV5-5 with TRBJ1-2; no definite D call. CDR1 and CDR2 from the germline V gene are SGHKS and YYEKEE (reference sequence). Trimming took off 0 bases at V and 8 bases at J, with 11 bases between the two ends. The CDR3 totals 13 residues. In DNA, the CDR3 is TGTGCCAGCAGCTTGGAACGGGAAACCGGCTACACCTTC. This sequence encodes CASSLERETGYTF. The variable domain in full, with the rest retrieved from reference TRBV5-5 and TRBJ1-2, is DAGVTQSPTHLIKTRGQQVTLRCSPISGHKSVSWYQQVLGQGPQFIFQYYEKEERGRGNFPDRFSARQFPNYSSELNVNALLLGDSALYLCASSLERETGYTFGSGTRLTVV.

V is TRBV30 and J is TRBJ1-3; D remains ambiguous. The V and J ends lost 1 base and 4 bases respectively, with 11 bases between them. Germline lookup yields CDR1 GTSNPN and CDR2 SVGIG (reference sequence). The CDR3 is made up of 14 amino acids. The CDR3 DNA reads TGTGCCTGGAGTGAGAGTCTCGGGGGAAACACCATATATTTT. This gives the protein CAWSESLGGNTIYF.

This chain links TRBV7-3 with TRBJ2-1; D is possibly TRBD1 or TRBD2 (7 bases each). CDR3 length: 15 amino acids. Trimming pared 2 bases from V and 5 bases from J, leaving 13 bases between. Germline V gene sequence: CDR1 SGHTA, CDR2 FQGTGA. CDR3 nucleotide sequence: TGTGCCAGCAGCTTAGACAGGGAGGGCCACAATGAGCAGTTCTTC. Translated: CASSLDREGHNEQFF.

This clone was observed a handful of times. This rearrangement joins TRBV6-1 to TRBJ2-7; D is perhaps TRBD1 (6 bases). Germline-derived CDR1 and CDR2 are MNHNS and SASEGT. V lost 6 bases and J lost 0, with 12 bases in between. The CDR3 totals 14 residues. CDR3 DNA sequence: TGTGCCAGCAGAGACCGGACAGACTCCTACGAGCAGTACGTC. It encodes CASRDRTDSYEQYV.

The rearrangement links TRBV5-5 to TRBJ1-1; D is unresolved. Germline lookup yields CDR1 SGHKS and CDR2 YYEKEE (reference sequence). The CDR3 has 14 residues. V was cut by 1 base and J by 0 bases, with 7 bases left in between. The DNA for the CDR3 is TGTGCCAGCAGCTTGAACTCTATGAACACTGAAGCTTTCTTT. Translating it yields CASSLNSMNTEAFF.

The rearrangement uses TRBV10-3 and TRBJ2-3; 9 bases align to TRBD1. Germline V gene data show CDR1 as ENHRY and CDR2 as SYGVKD. The CDR3 consists of 13 residues. Unmatched junction bases numbered 2, after V lost 4 bases and J lost 6 bases. The CDR3 loop reads CAISGDREDTQYF. In DNA, the CDR3 is TGTGCCATCAGTGGGGACAGGGAGGATACGCAGTATTTT.

The chain joins TRBV7-9 to TRBJ2-5; D perhaps matches TRBD2 (5 bases). The CDR3 spans 14 residues. Germline CDR1 and CDR2: SEHNR and FQNEAQ (reference sequence). V gave up 1 base and J gave up 4 bases, with 10 bases separating them. CDR3 region: CASSLVLGRETQYF. In nucleotides, the CDR3 is TGTGCCAGCAGCTTAGTACTAGGAAGAGAGACCCAGTACTTC.

The chain has TRBV10-3 and TRBJ1-3, with a possible D match to TRBD1 (6 bases). Germline V lookup: CDR1 ENHRY, CDR2 SYGVKD. The V end lost 10 bases, the J end lost 7 bases, and 14 bases lay between the germline ends. CDR3 length: 12 amino acids. In DNA, the CDR3 is TGTGCCACCGGACAGACTGCGAACACCATATATTTT. It yields the protein CATGQTANTIYF.

This clone came up once. The V call is TRBV6-9, the J call TRBJ1-1; no firm D call. CDR3 length: 13 amino acids. Germline V gene lookup returns CDR1 MNHGY and CDR2 SVAAGI. Trimming took 3 bases from V and 1 from J, leaving 6 bases between them. In DNA form, the CDR3 reads TGTGCCAGCAGTTACGAAAGGAACACTGAAGCTTTCTTT. It encodes CASSYERNTEAFF.

The chain links TRBV5-2 to TRBJ1-5; TRBD1 reflects the table's D call only, with no check against the DNA. TRBV5-2 is recorded as a pseudogene. CDR3 size: 24 residues. The CDR3 bases are TGTGCCGGCAATCCTGTTACTCCCGCCATACTATTGGGGCAGGGTGGATGCAGCAATCAGCCCCAGCATTTT. Translating it yields CAGNPVTPAILLGQGGCSNQPQHF.

The V and J genes are TRBV2 and TRBJ2-1; 8 nucleotides agree with TRBD2. Losses at the gene ends were 6 bases for V and 5 bases for J; bases not matched to a gene: 6. This CDR3 comprises 14 residues. Germline CDR1 SNHLY, CDR2 FYNNEI. The CDR3 nucleotides are TGTGCCAGCAGACGGACTAGCAGAAACAATGAGCAGTTCTTC. This encodes CASRRTSRNNEQFF.

The gene calls are TRBV7-2 and TRBJ2-1; D possibly corresponds to TRBD2 (5 bases). The CDR3 is 15 residues long. Germline V gene sequence: CDR1 SGHTA, CDR2 FQGNSA. Trimming stripped 4 bases from V and 6 bases from J, with 16 bases between. The CDR3 loop reads CASSSGRPRGNEQFF. In nucleotides, the CDR3 is TGTGCCAGCAGCTCCGGACGACCACGGGGCAATGAGCAGTTCTTC.

The V gene is TRBV7-2, the J gene TRBJ1-1, with TRBD1 as a possible D gene (5 bases). The CDR3 spans 13 residues. From germline, CDR1 is SGHTA and CDR2 FQGNSA. V gave up 3 bases and J gave up 6 bases, with 11 bases separating them. Here the CDR3 reads CASSFAGSAEAFF. The CDR3 bases are TGTGCCAGCAGCTTCGCAGGGAGCGCTGAAGCTTTCTTT.

This chain joins TRBV5-1 and TRBJ2-1; TRBD2 matches at 12 bases. CDR3 length: 16 residues. The germline gives CDR1 SGHRS, CDR2 YFSETQ. Trimming at V came to 2 bases and at J to 5 bases, leaving 5 bases not matched to a gene. The CDR3 region is CASSFTSGRTNNEQFF. CDR3 nucleotide sequence: TGCGCCAGCAGCTTCACTAGCGGGAGGACAAACAATGAGCAGTTCTTC.

The chain employs TRBV18 and TRBJ2-3; 12 bases agree with TRBD2. CDR1 is KGHSH and CDR2 is LQKENI in the germline V gene. This CDR3 has 16 amino acids. Losses at the gene ends were 4 bases for V and 5 bases for J; bases not matched to a gene: 7. This CDR3 reads CASSLTSGRTKDTQYF. CDR3 bases: TGTGCCAGCTCACTAACTAGCGGGAGGACCAAAGATACGCAGTATTTT.

The chain has TRBV7-2 and TRBJ1-5; TRBD1 is a possible D gene (6 bases). Germline V gives CDR1 SGHTA, CDR2 FQGNSA. Between the trimmed V and J ends, which lost 3 bases and 0 bases, there was a span of 15 bases. This CDR3 region has 17 residues. The CDR3 nucleotides are TGTGCCAGCAGCTTTTCGACAGGCTTTTATAGCAATCAGCCCCAGCATTTT. It is translated as CASSFSTGFYSNQPQHF.

This clone was counted a single time. This rearrangement joins TRBV5-1 to TRBJ2-7, with D possibly TRBD1 on 5 matching bases. V shed 0 bases and J shed 4 bases, with 11 bases lying between them. The CDR3 consists of 14 residues. The V gene's germline CDR1 is SGHRS and CDR2 YFSETQ. The CDR3 protein is CASSLEMDTYEQYF. As DNA, the CDR3 is TGCGCCAGCAGCTTGGAGATGGACACTTACGAGCAGTACTTC.

The genes are TRBV18 and TRBJ1-1, with D tentatively TRBD1 (5 bases). Trimming took 2 bases from V and 1 from J, leaving 5 bases between them. Per the germline V gene, CDR1 is KGHSH and CDR2 is LQKENI. The CDR3 length is 13 residues. The CDR3, as DNA: TGTGCCAGCTCACCAAGGGGGAACACTGAAGCTTTCTTT. Residues: CASSPRGNTEAFF. Full variable domain (missing parts from reference TRBV18 and TRBJ1-1): NAGVMQNPRHLVRRRGQEARLRCSPMKGHSHVYWYRQLPEEGLKFMVYLQKENIIDESGMPKERFSAEFPKEGPSILRIQQVVRGDSAAYFCASSPRGNTEAFFGQGTRLTVV.

The chain uses TRBV5-1 and TRBJ2-5, with TRBD2 identical over 10 bases. CDR1 SGHRS and CDR2 YFSETQ come from the germline V gene. This CDR3 comprises 16 residues. The V and J ends lost 0 bases and 4 bases, in that order; junction bases with no gene match: 6. CDR3 DNA sequence: TGCGCCAGCAGCTTGGCCGGGACTAGCGCCGGAGAGACCCAGTACTTC. Translated, it gives CASSLAGTSAGETQYF. The full variable domain, completed using reference TRBV5-1 and TRBJ2-5, is KAGVTQTPRYLIKTRGQQVTLSCSPISGHRSVSWYQQTPGQGLQFLFEYFSETQRNKGNFPGRFSGRQFSNSRSEMNVSTLELGDSALYLCASSLAGTSAGETQYFGPGTRLLVL.

The gene calls are TRBV5-1 and TRBJ1-3, with D uncertain. The CDR3 contains 15 residues. The germline CDR1 and CDR2 sequences are SGHRS and YFSETQ. The V gene lost 5 bases and the J gene lost 0 bases, with 12 bases spanning the gap. The CDR3 region is CASSRGTDSGNTIYF. In nucleotides, the CDR3 is TGCGCCAGCAGTCGAGGAACGGACTCTGGAAACACCATATATTTT.

This clone occurred a few times. V usage is TRBV5-1 and J usage is TRBJ2-5, with D unresolved. The CDR3 is 14 amino acids. V was shortened by 4 bases and J by 5 bases, with 15 bases between the two germline ends. In germline, CDR1 is SGHRS, CDR2 YFSETQ. CDR3 nucleotides: TGCGCCAGCAGCGTCGCTCGGGTGCAGGAGACCCAGTACTTC. Its protein product is CASSVARVQETQYF.